One T cell receptor beta chain is described in this entry. At one boundary the junction diverges from the germline segment, which might be a read error. The sample belongs to a study of blood T cell repertoires in COVID-19. Study-level information: The analysed material was cDNA or gDNA that came from T cells, B-cell-depleted T cells, or PBMCs.

Assay used: immunoSEQ multiplex PCR; TCRdb lists only in-frame clones, some missing. The sample has around 200,000 clones; roughly three quarters are singletons. The origin of this receptor is a woman in her thirties or forties with COVID-19, enrolled during active disease. Source material: peripheral blood.

The CDR3 DNA sequence: TGTGCCAGCAGCGAAGAACAGGGGAAGCCGCATTATGGCTACACCTTC. Amino acid sequence: CASSEEQGKPHYGYTF. This rearrangement joins TRBV4-2 to TRBJ1-2; 7 bases are a match to TRBD1. The CDR3 is 16 residues long. Germline CDR1 LGHNA, CDR2 YNFKEQ.